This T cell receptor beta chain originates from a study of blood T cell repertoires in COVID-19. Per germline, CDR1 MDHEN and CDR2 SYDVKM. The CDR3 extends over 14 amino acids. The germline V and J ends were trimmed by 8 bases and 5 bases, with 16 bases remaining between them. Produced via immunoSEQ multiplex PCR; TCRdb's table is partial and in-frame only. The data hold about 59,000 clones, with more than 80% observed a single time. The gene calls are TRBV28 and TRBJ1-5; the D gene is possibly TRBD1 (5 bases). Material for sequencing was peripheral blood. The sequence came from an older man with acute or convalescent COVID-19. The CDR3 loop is CASSPGVGHQPQHF. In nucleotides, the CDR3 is TGTGCCAGCTCCCCGGGGGTGGGTCATCAGCCCCAGCATTTT.